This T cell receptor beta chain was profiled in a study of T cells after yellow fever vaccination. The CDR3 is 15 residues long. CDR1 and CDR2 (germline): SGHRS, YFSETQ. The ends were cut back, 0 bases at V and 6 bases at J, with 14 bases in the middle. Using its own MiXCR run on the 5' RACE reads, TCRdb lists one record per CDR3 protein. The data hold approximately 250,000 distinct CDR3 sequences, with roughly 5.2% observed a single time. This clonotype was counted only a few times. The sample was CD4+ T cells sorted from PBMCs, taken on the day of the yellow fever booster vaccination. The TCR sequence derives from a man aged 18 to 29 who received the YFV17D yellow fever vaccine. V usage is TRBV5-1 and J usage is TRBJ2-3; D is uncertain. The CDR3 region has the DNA TGCGCCAGCAGCTTGGCGGCAGGTTCGGGTGATACGCAGTATTTT. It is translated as CASSLAAGSGDTQYF.